This is a list of T cell receptor beta chains from one sample in a study of cytomegalovirus exposure and HLA in healthy donors. Here immunoSEQ multiplex PCR was the method, and the copy in TCRdb shows in-frame clones only, minus some. This sample has some 130,000 clones; more than 75% occur once, and the top ten carry 5.2%. Sequencing used PBMCs. The receptors were gathered from a woman in her thirties in good health and CMV-seronegative. The CDR3 runs from the conserved cysteine through the conserved F or W. D genes are given only for firm matches. Expanded clones get a size class; other rows say once, few or many, or leave the size out.

>TRBJ1-3|TRBV7-3|once|-
CASSREGTTGNTIYF
TGTGCCAGCAGCAGGGAGGGGACTACTGGAAACACCATATATTTT
>TRBJ1-4|TRBV6-5|-|TRBD1
CASKMTGGEKLFF
TGTGCCAGCAAAATGACAGGGGGTGAAAAACTGTTTTTT
>TRBJ1-1|TRBV7-9|-|TRBD1
CASSFPTGLDTEAFF
TGTGCCAGCAGCTTCCCGACAGGGCTAGACACTGAAGCTTTCTTT
>TRBJ2-7|TRBV13|-|-
CASSLGLGVYEQYF
TGTGCCAGCAGCTTAGGTCTAGGGGTCTACGAGCAGTACTTC
>TRBJ2-7|TRBV18|-|TRBD1
CASSSTGTVYEQYF
TGTGCCAGCTCATCCACCGGGACAGTGTACGAGCAGTACTTC
>TRBJ2-7|TRBV13|-|TRBD2
CASSLVAGGPGEQYF
TGTGCCAGCAGCTTAGTTGCGGGAGGGCCTGGGGAGCAGTACTTC
>TRBJ2-7|TRBV11-2|-|TRBD1
CASSGGTGIPRRYEQYF
TGTGCCAGCAGCGGAGGGACAGGGATCCCTCGGCGCTACGAGCAGTACTTC
>TRBJ1-2|TRBV5-4|-|TRBD1
CASSPGQVYGYTF
TGTGCCAGCAGCCCGGGACAGGTATATGGCTACACCTTC
>TRBJ1-4|TRBV7-3|-|-
CASSLTGGAGTDEKLFF
TGTGCCAGCAGCTTAACTGGCGGGGCGGGTACTGATGAAAAACTGTTTTTT
>TRBJ2-7|TRBV4-3|-|-
CASSQDRGSSYEQYF
TGCGCCAGCAGCCAAGATAGGGGTAGCTCCTACGAGCAGTACTTC
>TRBJ2-1|TRBV28|-|-
CASSSPLRTALHWNEQFF
TGTGCCAGCAGTTCCCCCCTCCGGACAGCCTTACATTGGAATGAGCAGTTCTTC
>TRBJ1-2|TRBV19|-|-
CASSIVGGAALGYTF
TGTGCCAGTAGTATAGTCGGAGGGGCCGCCTTAGGCTACACCTTC
>TRBJ1-4|TRBV5-1|-|-
CASSQDRLFEKLFF
TGCGCCAGCAGCCAAGACAGGTTATTTGAAAAACTGTTTTTT
>TRBJ1-1|TRBV6-5|-|-
CASSYSGFEGAFF
TGTGCCAGCAGTTACTCGGGGTTTGAGGGAGCTTTCTTT
>TRBJ2-1|TRBV6-4|-|TRBD2
CASSFSGLAGDEQFF
TGTGCCAGCAGTTTTTCGGGACTAGCGGGAGATGAGCAGTTCTTC
>TRBJ1-2|TRBV25-1|once|TRBD1
CASSDNRDSRGTTF
TGTGCCAGCAGTGACAATAGGGACAGCCGTGGCACCACCTTC
>TRBJ2-2|TRBV19|once|-
CASSWAGVSNTGELFF
TGTGCCAGTAGTTGGGCAGGGGTTTCAAACACCGGGGAGCTGTTTTTT
>TRBJ2-3|TRBV7-2|-|TRBD1
CASSFWQGATDTQYF
TGTGCCAGCAGCTTTTGGCAGGGGGCGACAGATACGCAGTATTTT
>TRBJ2-5|TRBV4-3|-|-
CASSPRLGRETQYF
TGCGCCAGCAGCCCCCGCCTGGGCCGGGAGACCCAGTACTTC
>TRBJ2-1|TRBV6-6|once|TRBD1
CASRQQGEDEQFF
TGTGCCAGCAGACAACAGGGGGAAGATGAGCAGTTCTTC
>TRBJ1-1|TRBV4-2|few|-
CASSQELRGGNTEAFF
TGTGCCAGCAGCCAAGAGCTCCGGGGAGGGAACACTGAAGCTTTCTTT
>TRBJ2-5|TRBV14|-|-
CASSQGREETQYF
TGTGCCAGCAGCCAAGGGAGGGAAGAGACCCAGTACTTC
>TRBJ2-1|TRBV7-2|-|TRBD2
CASSFSGRAYNEQFF
TGTGCCAGCAGCTTTAGCGGGAGGGCCTACAATGAGCAGTTCTTC
>TRBJ2-7|TRBV7-9|-|-
CASSQGLYEQYF
TGTGCCAGCAGCCAAGGACTCTACGAGCAGTACTTC
>TRBJ2-2|TRBV7-9|-|-
CSSLAGTGELFF
TGTTCCAGCCTGGCGGGGACCGGGGAGCTGTTTTTT
>TRBJ2-1|TRBV5-1|few|-
CASSLPGLYNEQFF
TGCGCCAGCAGCTTACCGGGACTGTACAATGAGCAGTTCTTC
>TRBJ2-5|TRBV5-4|-|-
CASSLVGSRRETQYF
TGTGCCAGCAGCTTGGTCGGGAGTCGTAGGGAGACCCAGTACTTC
>TRBJ2-2|TRBV30|-|-
CAWNPWTDPNTGELFF
TGTGCCTGGAATCCATGGACTGACCCGAACACCGGGGAGCTGTTTTTT
>TRBJ1-1|TRBV5-4|-|-
CASSLNEVRMNTEAFF
TGTGCCAGCAGCTTGAACGAGGTTCGGATGAACACTGAAGCTTTCTTT
>TRBJ2-5|TRBV5-1|-|-
CASSADTRGTQYF
TGCGCCAGCAGCGCTGACACCCGGGGGACCCAGTACTTC
>TRBJ2-7|TRBV4-3|-|TRBD1
CASSQTGGSYEQYF
TGCGCCAGCAGCCAGACAGGGGGCTCCTACGAGCAGTACTTC
>TRBJ2-3|TRBV5-1|-|-
CASSLGGGTDTQYF
TGCGCCAGCAGCCTCGGTGGTGGCACAGATACGCAGTATTTT
>TRBJ1-4|TRBV7-2|-|-
CASSLGKRGYGVEKLFF
TGTGCCAGCAGCTTAGGCAAAAGGGGGTACGGCGTGGAAAAACTGTTTTTT
>TRBJ2-5|TRBV27|-|TRBD1
CASSLTGRGETQYF
TGTGCCAGCAGTTTGACAGGGAGAGGAGAGACCCAGTACTTC
>TRBJ1-6|TRBV6-5|few|-
CASSYSPGRNSPLHF
TGTGCCAGCAGTTACTCGCCAGGGCGTAATTCACCCCTCCACTTT
>TRBJ1-1|TRBV19|-|-
CASSIATDLMNTEAFF
TGTGCCAGTAGTATAGCCACAGACCTAATGAACACTGAAGCTTTCTTT
>TRBJ2-1|TRBV15|few|-
CATSRDRRVEQFF
TGTGCCACCAGCAGAGATCGCAGGGTTGAGCAGTTCTTC
>TRBJ1-2|TRBV30|-|TRBD1
CAWSPHPGQGTNYGYTF
TGTGCCTGGAGTCCTCACCCGGGACAGGGCACTAACTATGGCTACACCTTC
>TRBJ1-1|TRBV7-8|-|-
CASSLAAGKNTEAFF
TGTGCCAGCAGCTTAGCGGCGGGTAAGAACACTGAAGCTTTCTTT
>TRBJ2-7|TRBV5-6|few|TRBD2
CASSTWTSGRGYEQYF
TGTGCCAGCAGCACGTGGACTAGCGGGAGGGGGTACGAGCAGTACTTC
>TRBJ2-7|TRBV6-1|-|-
CASSETGTFRQYF
TGTGCCAGCAGTGAAACAGGGACCTTTAGGCAGTACTTC